This TCR beta chain comes out of a study of control samples from healthy donors and cancer patients (dated by TCRdb to 2020 to 2022). Library creation used the immunoSEQ multiplex PCR assay. TCRdb carries this immuneACCESS record with in-frame sequences only. Its versions omit some clonotypes, under half of them owing to an unresolved V gene in the studies checked, with the rest unexplained. The sample contains 80,000 to 100,000 clones, around 80% of them found a single time. The ten most abundant clones make up more than 9% of the sample. This clone occurred a few times. Its antigen remains undetermined. No base-level quality is on record; no much larger clone is a single base apart. CDR1 and CDR2, per the germline V gene, are MNHNS and SASEGT. V gives up 4 bases and J gives up 0 bases, and the segment between their germline ends measures 12 bases. Counted from cysteine to phenylalanine, this CDR3 has 16 amino acids. The entry retains the CDR3 DNA only, 48 bases that are in frame from base 1.

The rearrangement joined TRBV6-1 to TRBJ2-2; the D gene cannot be named for sure. The specimen sequenced was blood. The source is a woman in her 30s in good health. The DNA sequence is TGTGCCAGCAGTGCCCGGCCACGCCCGAACACCGGGGAGCTGTTTTTT. Its translation is CASSARPRPNTGELFF.